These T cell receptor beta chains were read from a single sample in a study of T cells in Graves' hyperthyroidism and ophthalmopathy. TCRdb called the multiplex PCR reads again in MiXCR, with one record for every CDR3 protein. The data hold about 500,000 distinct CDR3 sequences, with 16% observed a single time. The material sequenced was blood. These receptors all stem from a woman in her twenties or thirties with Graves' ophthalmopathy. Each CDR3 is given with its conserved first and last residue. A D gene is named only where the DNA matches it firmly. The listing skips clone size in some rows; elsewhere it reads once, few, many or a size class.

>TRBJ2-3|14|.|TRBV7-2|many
CASSLAGDRDTQYF
TGTGCCAGCAGCTTAGCGGGAGACAGGGATACGCAGTATTTT
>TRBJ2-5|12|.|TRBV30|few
CAWSAGKETQYF
TGTGCCTGGAGCGCGGGAAAAGAGACCCAGTACTTC
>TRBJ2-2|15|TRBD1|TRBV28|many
CASSPGTGGFGELFF
TGTGCCAGCAGTCCCGGGACAGGGGGCTTCGGGGAGCTGTTTTTT
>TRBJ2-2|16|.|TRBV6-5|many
CASSYNGGSGTGELFF
TGTGCCAGCAGTTACAACGGAGGATCGGGCACCGGGGAGCTGTTTTTT
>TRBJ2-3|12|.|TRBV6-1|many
CASSYPEDTQYF
TGTGCCAGCAGTTACCCGGAAGATACGCAGTATTTT
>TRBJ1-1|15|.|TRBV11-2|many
CASSPLGGIGTEAFF
TGTGCCAGCAGCCCCCTAGGGGGTATAGGCACTGAAGCTTTCTTT
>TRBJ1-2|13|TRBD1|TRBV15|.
CATSRDRGSGYTF
TGTGCCACCAGCAGAGACAGGGGGTCTGGCTACACCTTC
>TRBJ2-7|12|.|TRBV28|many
CASSPDEYEQYF
TGTGCCAGCAGTCCCGACGAATACGAGCAGTACTTC
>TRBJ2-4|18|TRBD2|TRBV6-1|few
CASTILAGGTLAKNIQYF
TGTGCCAGCACCATACTAGCGGGAGGAACCCTAGCCAAAAACATTCAGTACTTC
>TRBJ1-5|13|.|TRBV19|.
CASMRGSNQPQHF
TGTGCCAGTATGAGGGGCAGCAATCAGCCCCAGCATTTT
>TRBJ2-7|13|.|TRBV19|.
CASSATPGHEQYF
TGTGCCAGTAGTGCGACCCCAGGGCACGAGCAGTACTTC
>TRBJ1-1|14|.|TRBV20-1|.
CSARGGPPNTEAFF
TGCAGTGCTAGGGGGGGACCCCCGAACACTGAAGCTTTCTTT
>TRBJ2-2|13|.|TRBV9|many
CASSVAPTGELFF
TGTGCCAGCAGCGTCGCCCCCACCGGGGAGCTGTTTTTT
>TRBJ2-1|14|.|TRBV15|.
CATSRDMGSGEQFF
TGTGCCACCAGCAGAGATATGGGGTCCGGGGAGCAGTTCTTC
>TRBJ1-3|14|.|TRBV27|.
CASSLTYSGNTIYF
TGTGCCAGCAGTTTAACTTACTCTGGAAACACCATATATTTT
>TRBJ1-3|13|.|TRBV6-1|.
CASQGASGNTIYF
TGTGCCAGCCAAGGGGCATCAGGAAACACCATATATTTT
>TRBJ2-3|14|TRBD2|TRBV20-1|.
CSARGLAGQDTQYF
TGCAGTGCTAGGGGGCTAGCGGGGCAAGATACGCAGTATTTT
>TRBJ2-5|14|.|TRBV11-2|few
CASSPGPFQETQYF
TGTGCCAGCAGCCCCGGACCCTTCCAAGAGACCCAGTACTTC
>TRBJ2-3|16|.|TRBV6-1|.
CASSPSSRANTDTQYF
TGTGCCAGCAGCCCCTCCTCCCGGGCGAACACAGATACGCAGTATTTT
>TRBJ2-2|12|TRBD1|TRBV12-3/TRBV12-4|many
CASRRGPGELFF
TGTGCCAGCAGAAGGGGGCCCGGGGAGCTGTTTTTT
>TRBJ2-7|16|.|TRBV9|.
CASSYLAQVVSNEQYF
TGTGCCAGCAGTTACCTAGCGCAGGTCGTCTCTAACGAGCAGTACTTC
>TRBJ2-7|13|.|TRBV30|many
CAWGISGDLEQYF
TGTGCCTGGGGAATTAGCGGAGACTTGGAGCAGTACTTC
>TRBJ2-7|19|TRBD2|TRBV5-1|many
CASSLDGSGLAKAAYEQYF
TGCGCCAGCAGCTTGGACGGGTCGGGACTAGCCAAAGCCGCCTACGAGCAGTACTTC
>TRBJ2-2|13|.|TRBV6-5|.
CASSWDPGGELFF
TGTGCCAGCAGTTGGGACCCGGGCGGGGAGCTGTTTTTT
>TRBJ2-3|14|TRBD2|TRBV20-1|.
CSARVPGGTDTQYF
TGCAGTGCAAGAGTGCCGGGGGGGACAGATACGCAGTATTTT
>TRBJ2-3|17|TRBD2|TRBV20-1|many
CSARGGGGRGSTDTQYF
TGCAGTGCTCGCGGGGGTGGCGGGAGGGGATCAACAGATACGCAGTATTTT
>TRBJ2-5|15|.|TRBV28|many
CASSLFQGSGETQYF
TGTGCCAGCAGTTTATTTCAGGGATCGGGAGAGACCCAGTACTTC
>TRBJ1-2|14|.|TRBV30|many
CAWSASGRADGYTF
TGTGCCTGGAGTGCTTCGGGCAGGGCCGATGGCTACACCTTC
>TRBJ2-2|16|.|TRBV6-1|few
CASSEMGPRDTGELFF
TGTGCCAGCAGTGAGATGGGCCCGAGGGACACCGGGGAGCTGTTTTTT
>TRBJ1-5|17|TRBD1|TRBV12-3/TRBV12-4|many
CASSPGTGVAIGQPQHF
TGTGCCAGCAGTCCCGGGACAGGGGTAGCGATCGGCCAGCCCCAGCATTTT
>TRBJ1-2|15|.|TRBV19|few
CASTIQRFANYGYTF
TGTGCCAGTACAATCCAGAGGTTCGCTAACTATGGCTACACCTTC
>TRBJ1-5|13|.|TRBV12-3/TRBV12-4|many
CASSLDRSRAQHF
TGTGCCAGCAGTTTAGACAGGTCTAGAGCCCAGCATTTT
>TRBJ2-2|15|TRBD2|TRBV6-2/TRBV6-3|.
CASRVAGPNTGELFF
TGTGCCAGCAGAGTAGCGGGGCCGAACACCGGGGAGCTGTTTTTT
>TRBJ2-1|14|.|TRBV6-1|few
CASSNTGLYNEQFF
TGTGCCAGCAGTAATACGGGACTGTACAATGAGCAGTTCTTC
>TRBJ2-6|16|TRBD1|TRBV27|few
CASSRQGPSGANVLTF
TGTGCCAGCAGTCGACAGGGTCCATCTGGGGCCAACGTCCTGACTTTC
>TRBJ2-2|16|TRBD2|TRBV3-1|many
CASSQPGLQNTGELFF
TGTGCCAGCAGCCAGCCGGGACTACAGAACACCGGGGAGCTGTTTTTT
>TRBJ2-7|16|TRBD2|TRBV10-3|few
CAISGLAGVNSYEQYF
TGTGCCATCAGTGGACTAGCGGGAGTCAACTCCTACGAGCAGTACTTC
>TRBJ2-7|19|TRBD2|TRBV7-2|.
CASSRIGAPGTSASYEQYF
TGTGCCAGCAGCAGAATAGGGGCGCCTGGGACTAGCGCTTCCTACGAGCAGTACTTC
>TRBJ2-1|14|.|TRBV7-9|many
CASSLRDAWNEQFF
TGTGCCAGCAGCTTAAGGGACGCCTGGAATGAGCAGTTCTTC
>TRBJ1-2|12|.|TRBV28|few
CASGDVNYGYTF
TGTGCCAGCGGGGACGTCAACTATGGCTACACCTTC
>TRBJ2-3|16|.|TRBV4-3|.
CASSQPRAGSTDTQYF
TGCGCCAGCAGCCAACCACGGGCGGGGAGCACAGATACGCAGTATTTT
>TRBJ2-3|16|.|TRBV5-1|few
CASSPRGGTERDTQYF
TGCGCCAGCAGCCCGCGGGGCGGGACGGAAAGAGATACGCAGTATTTT
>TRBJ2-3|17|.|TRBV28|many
CASSLYSWGGNTDTQYF
TGTGCCAGCAGTTTATATTCTTGGGGAGGAAACACAGATACGCAGTATTTT
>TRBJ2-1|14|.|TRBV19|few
CASSFGQKYNEQFF
TGTGCCAGTAGTTTTGGACAGAAATACAATGAGCAGTTCTTC
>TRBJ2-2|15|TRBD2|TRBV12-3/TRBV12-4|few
CASSLQLADTGELFF
TGTGCCAGCAGTCTTCAGCTAGCGGACACCGGGGAGCTGTTTTTT
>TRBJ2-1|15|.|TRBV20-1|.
CSARAMGLDYNEQFF
TGCAGTGCTAGGGCGATGGGGCTCGACTACAATGAGCAGTTCTTC
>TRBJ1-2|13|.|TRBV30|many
CAWSYRSNYGYTF
TGTGCCTGGAGTTACAGGTCTAACTATGGCTACACCTTC
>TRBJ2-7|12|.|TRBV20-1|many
CSAHLDSYEQYF
TGCAGTGCCCACCTTGACAGTTACGAGCAGTACTTC
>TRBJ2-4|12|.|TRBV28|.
CASSLGADIQYF
TGTGCCAGCAGTTTGGGGGCGGACATTCAGTACTTC
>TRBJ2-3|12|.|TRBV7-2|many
CASSLFVDTQYF
TGTGCCAGCAGCTTATTCGTAGATACGCAGTATTTT
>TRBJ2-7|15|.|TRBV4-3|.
CASSQGSGVAYEQYF
TGCGCCAGCAGCCAGGGTTCAGGGGTGGCCTACGAGCAGTACTTC
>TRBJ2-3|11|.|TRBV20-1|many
CSVRTADTQYF
TGCAGTGTCAGGACTGCAGATACGCAGTATTTT
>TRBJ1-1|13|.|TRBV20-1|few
CSASGRVNTEAFF
TGCAGTGCTAGCGGCCGGGTGAACACTGAAGCTTTCTTT
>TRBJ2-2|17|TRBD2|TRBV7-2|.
CASSRTSGRARNGELFF
TGTGCCAGCAGCCGAACTAGCGGGAGGGCCAGGAACGGGGAGCTGTTTTTT
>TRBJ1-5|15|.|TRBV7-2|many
CASSLSGANNQPQHF
TGTGCCAGCAGCTTATCCGGGGCGAACAATCAGCCCCAGCATTTT
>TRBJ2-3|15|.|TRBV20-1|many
CSASGERIGTDTQYF
TGCAGTGCTAGTGGGGAGCGGATAGGCACAGATACGCAGTATTTT
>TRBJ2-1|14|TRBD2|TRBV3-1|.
CASRVASGGNEQFF
TGTGCCAGCAGGGTCGCTAGCGGAGGGAATGAGCAGTTCTTC